The 30 T cell receptor beta chains in this list originate from one sample, sequenced in a study of blood T cell repertoires in COVID-19. The protocol was immunoSEQ multiplex PCR, while the TCRdb copy is restricted to in-frame clones and leaves out a portion. In the table there are 100,000 to 150,000 clones, around 89% of which are singletons. The sequencing input was peripheral blood. Receptors were obtained from a man aged 60-69 years with COVID-19, enrolled during active disease.

The chain employs TRBV5-6 and TRBJ1-2; unclear D gene. Trimming stripped 4 bases from V and 2 bases from J, with 18 bases between. The CDR3 runs to 16 residues. Germline V lookup: CDR1 SGHDT, CDR2 YYEEEE. The CDR3 region has the DNA TGTGCCAGCAGCCAACCCACGACATATCCAAACTATGGCTACACCTTC. Its protein is CASSQPTTYPNYGYTF.

The rearrangement uses TRBV28 and TRBJ2-7, with a possible D match to TRBD1 (5 bases). Per the germline V gene, CDR1 is MDHEN and CDR2 is SYDVKM. The V gene lost 7 bases and the J gene lost 4 bases, with 23 bases spanning the gap. This CDR3 has 16 amino acids. CDR3 amino acids: CASTIPVGVEPYEQYF. CDR3 DNA sequence: TGTGCCAGCACCATTCCTGTAGGGGTGGAGCCGTACGAGCAGTACTTC.

The chain combines TRBV9 with TRBJ2-7; the D gene is possibly TRBD2 (5 bases). The CDR3 runs 16 residues. CDR1 is SGDLS and CDR2 is YYNGEE in the germline V gene. V was clipped by 0 bases and J by 7 bases, with 20 bases between them. The CDR3 spells CASSVGHVTRPGEQYF. The DNA of the CDR3 is TGTGCCAGCAGCGTAGGTCATGTGACACGACCGGGGGAGCAGTACTTC.

This clone showed up just a few times. The gene calls are TRBV29-1 and TRBJ1-2; D gene unclear. The V end lost 3 bases, the J end lost 7 bases, and 12 bases lay between the germline ends. The CDR3 has 12 residues. Germline V gene sequence: CDR1 SQVTM, CDR2 ANQGSEA. CDR3 in DNA: TGCAGCGTTGAGTCTGGTGGGAGTGGCTACACCTTC. This encodes CSVESGGSGYTF.

The chain links TRBV7-9 to TRBJ2-7; 10 nucleotides agree with TRBD1. The length of the CDR3 is 13 residues. J lost 1 base, V lost 6 bases, and 0 bases had no gene match. Germline CDR1 SEHNR, CDR2 FQNEAQ (reference sequence). As DNA, the CDR3 is TGTGCCAGCAGGGGACAGGGGTCCTACGAGCAGTACTTC. The encoded protein is CASRGQGSYEQYF.

The genes are TRBV19 and TRBJ2-4, with a tentative D call TRBD1 (6 bases). The V gene lost 9 bases and the J gene lost 1 base, with 13 bases spanning the gap. CDR3 size: 14 residues. The germline V gene encodes CDR1 LNHDA and CDR2 SQIVND (reference sequence). The CDR3 loop reads CASAYRAAKNIQYF. CDR3 in DNA: TGTGCCAGCGCCTACAGGGCGGCCAAAAACATTCAGTACTTC.

The chain carries TRBV4-3 and TRBJ2-5; the D gene is possibly TRBD2 (5 bases). V shed 0 bases and J shed 4 bases, with 6 bases lying between them. CDR3 length: 13 amino acids. Looked up from germline, CDR1 is LGHNA and CDR2 is YSLEER. The CDR3 sequence: CASSQEAGETQYF. CDR3 DNA sequence: TGCGCCAGCAGCCAAGAGGCGGGAGAGACCCAGTACTTC.

This sequence joins TRBV6-5 and TRBJ1-1; D is perhaps TRBD1 (5 bases). CDR3 length: 15 amino acids. V lost 4 bases and J 4 bases, leaving 16 bases between the germline ends. CDR1 is MNHEY and CDR2 is SVGAGI in the germline V gene. CDR3 nucleotide sequence: TGTGCCAGCAGTTTTAACGCGGGGGGTGGCACTGAAGCTTTCTTT. It yields the protein CASSFNAGGGTEAFF.

The chain recombines TRBV9 with TRBJ1-2; possible D gene TRBD1, 6 bases. V gave up 0 bases and J gave up 5 bases, with 8 bases separating them. CDR1 and CDR2 from the germline V gene are SGDLS and YYNGEE. This CDR3 has 13 amino acids. The CDR3 loop reads CASSVGQGYGYTF. In nucleotides, the CDR3 is TGTGCCAGCAGCGTAGGGCAGGGGTATGGCTACACCTTC.

V usage is TRBV6-5 and J usage is TRBJ2-1; D unresolved. CDR3 length equals 15 residues. The V and J ends lost 0 bases and 0 bases respectively, with 6 bases between them. CDR1 is MNHEY and CDR2 is SVGAGI in the germline V gene. CDR3 loop: CASSYSESSYNEQFF. DNA of the CDR3: TGTGCCAGCAGTTACTCGGAGAGCTCCTACAATGAGCAGTTCTTC.

This clone was found a few times. The CDR3 spells CAWSTQGGSPLHF. DNA of the CDR3: TGTGCCTGGAGTACTCAGGGAGGCTCACCCCTCCACTTT. The chain has TRBV30 and TRBJ1-6; perhaps TRBD1 as D (5 bases). The V gene's germline CDR1 is GTSNPN and CDR2 SVGIG (reference sequence). V was shortened by 2 bases and J by 10 bases, with 12 bases between the two germline ends. This CDR3 has 13 amino acids.

This rearrangement joins TRBV2 to TRBJ1-2; 10 nucleotides align to TRBD1. Germline V gives CDR1 SNHLY, CDR2 FYNNEI. The CDR3 runs to 14 residues. J gave up 1 base and V 9 bases, and 5 bases lay outside the gene matches. CDR3 DNA sequence: TGTGCCAGAGAGCGGGACAGGGGTAACTATGGCTACACCTTC. Residues: CARERDRGNYGYTF.

A single count supports this clone. The J gene is TRBJ1-1, the V gene TRBV28; TRBD1 might be the D (5 bases). Germline CDR1 is MDHEN and CDR2 is SYDVKM. Trimming removed 6 bases from V and 3 bases from J, with 11 bases in between. This CDR3 has 13 amino acids. CDR3 region: CASRRQSHTEAFF. The CDR3, as DNA: TGTGCCAGCAGAAGACAGAGTCACACTGAAGCTTTCTTT.

The rearrangement uses TRBV5-1 and TRBJ2-1; 11 bases are shared with TRBD2. V was clipped by 4 bases and J by 0 bases; unmatched bases: 9. The CDR3 has 18 residues. CDR1 and CDR2 from the germline V gene are SGHRS and YFSETQ. The CDR3 region is CASSPLAGGSSSYNEQFF. The CDR3 nucleotides are TGCGCCAGCAGCCCGCTAGCGGGGGGAAGCAGCTCCTACAATGAGCAGTTCTTC.

The CDR3 spells CASSPSGQGAWAFF. The CDR3 region has the DNA TGTGCCAGCAGCCCGTCGGGACAGGGGGCTTGGGCTTTCTTT. The V and J genes are TRBV7-2 and TRBJ1-1, with 12 nucleotides matching TRBD1. V was clipped by 5 bases and J by 11 bases; unmatched bases: 9. Germline CDR1 and CDR2: SGHTA and FQGNSA. CDR3 length: 14 residues. Full variable domain (missing parts from reference TRBV7-2 and TRBJ1-1): GAGVSQSPSNKVTEKGKDVELRCDPISGHTALYWYRQSLGQGLEFLIYFQGNSAPDKSGLPSDRFSAERTGGSVSTLTIQRTQQEDSAVYLCASSPSGQGAWAFFGQGTRLTVV.

The CDR3: CASSSTSGVDTQYF. The CDR3 region has the DNA TGTGCCAGCAGTTCGACTAGCGGGGTAGATACGCAGTATTTT. The rearrangement joins TRBV6-5 to TRBJ2-3, with 11 positions matching TRBD2. CDR3 size: 14 residues. Germline values: CDR1 MNHEY, CDR2 SVGAGI. With V trimmed by 4 bases and J by 5 bases, 2 bases remained unmatched.

J is TRBJ2-5 and V is TRBV27; 10 bases are shared with TRBD2. V shed 6 bases, J shed 4 bases, and the junction held 8 bases outside the gene matches. Germline CDR1 reads MNHEY; CDR2 reads SMNVEV (reference sequence). The CDR3 has 15 amino acids. The CDR3 loop reads CASSRLSGGPETQYF. The CDR3 DNA sequence: TGTGCCAGCAGCCGCCTTAGCGGGGGGCCAGAGACCCAGTACTTC.

V and J are TRBV19 and TRBJ2-7, with 10 bases that match TRBD1. CDR3 size: 14 residues. V gave up 9 bases and J gave up 2 bases; unmatched junction bases: 7. Germline values: CDR1 LNHDA, CDR2 SQIVND (reference sequence). This chain's CDR3 is CASKRGTGAYEQYF. For the CDR3, the DNA is TGTGCCAGCAAAAGGGGGACAGGGGCCTACGAGCAGTACTTC. Drawing the rest from reference TRBV19 and TRBJ2-7, the complete variable domain is DGGITQSPKYLFRKEGQNVTLSCEQNLNHDAMYWYRQDPGQGLRLIYYSQIVNDFQKGDIAEGYSVSREKKESFPLTVTSAQKNPTAFYLCASKRGTGAYEQYFGPGTRLTVT.

The chain is built from TRBV19 and TRBJ1-4; D is possibly TRBD1 (6 bases). Looked up from germline, CDR1 is LNHDA and CDR2 is SQIVND (reference sequence). The CDR3 loop spans 14 amino acids. V was trimmed by 6 bases and J by 6 bases, leaving 14 bases between them. CDR3 nucleotide sequence: TGTGCCAGTAGCCGTACAGGGTGGGATGAAAAACTGTTTTTT. As protein: CASSRTGWDEKLFF.

The chain recombines TRBV6-5 with TRBJ1-1; a weak D match, TRBD1 (6 bases). The length of the CDR3 is 15 residues. Trimming shortened V by 4 bases and J by 2 bases, and 14 bases separated the two germline ends. Germline CDR1 MNHEY, CDR2 SVGAGI. CDR3 nucleotide sequence: TGTGCCAGCAGTTTCGGAGGCAGGGGAAACACTGAAGCTTTCTTT. This translates into CASSFGGRGNTEAFF.

The chain links TRBV7-2 to TRBJ2-3; D not certain. This CDR3 region has 13 residues. Looked up from germline, CDR1 is SGHTA and CDR2 is FQGNSA. V gave up 0 bases and J gave up 7 bases, with 8 bases separating them. The CDR3, as DNA: TGTGCCAGCAGCTTAGCAATCGTAAATACGCAGTATTTT. This translates into CASSLAIVNTQYF. The full variable domain, rest sourced from reference TRBV7-2 and TRBJ2-3, is GAGVSQSPSNKVTEKGKDVELRCDPISGHTALYWYRQSLGQGLEFLIYFQGNSAPDKSGLPSDRFSAERTGGSVSTLTIQRTQQEDSAVYLCASSLAIVNTQYFGPGTRLTVL.

This clone was detected only once. Here the CDR3 DNA reads TGTGCCAGCTCGCCGTCGGACAGCCATGGCTACACCTTC. Protein: CASSPSDSHGYTF. The chain recombines TRBV18 with TRBJ1-2, with D possibly TRBD1 on 6 matching bases. Germline V gene sequence: CDR1 KGHSH, CDR2 LQKENI. Deletions cut 6 bases from V and 6 bases from J, with 14 bases between. The CDR3 covers 13 residues.

The rearrangement uses TRBV29-1 and TRBJ1-2, with 10 positions matching TRBD1. This CDR3 is 13 amino acids long. The trim removed 7 bases at V and 3 bases at J, leaving 5 bases unmatched. CDR1 is SQVTM, CDR2 ANQGSEA, per germline. CDR3 in amino acids: CSGLGTGDYGYTF. CDR3 nucleotides: TGCAGCGGCCTCGGGACAGGGGACTATGGCTACACCTTC.

This sequence joins TRBV12-3 or TRBV12-4 and TRBJ2-7, with D perhaps matching TRBD1 (6 bases). The CDR3 has 13 amino acids. Deletions cut 1 base from V and 6 bases from J, with 10 bases between. CDR3 residues: CASSLETGSEQYF. DNA for the CDR3: TGTGCCAGCAGTTTAGAAACAGGGAGCGAGCAGTACTTC.

The chain recombines TRBV20-1 with TRBJ1-5; D is ambiguous. This CDR3 has 17 residues. V was trimmed by 3 bases and J by 3 bases, leaving 21 bases between them. Germline V gene sequence: CDR1 DFQATT, CDR2 SNEGSKA (reference sequence). This CDR3 reads CSASGGASLSSNQPQHF. CDR3 DNA sequence: TGCAGTGCTAGTGGAGGCGCTTCCCTGTCATCCAATCAGCCCCAGCATTTT.

The chain links TRBV7-2 to TRBJ1-1; weak D call: TRBD1 (5 bases). Germline V gene sequence: CDR1 SGHTA, CDR2 FQGNSA. The CDR3 length is 15 residues. Trimming shortened V by 5 bases and J by 1 base, and 14 bases separated the two germline ends. The CDR3 DNA sequence: TGTGCCAGCAGCCCCATTGCAGGGTGGAACACTGAAGCTTTCTTT. This codes for CASSPIAGWNTEAFF.

The chain is built from TRBV29-1 and TRBJ2-6; the match to TRBD1 covers 7 bases. The V gene end was trimmed by 7 bases and the J gene end by 2 bases; junction bases not matched to a gene: 14. Germline CDR1 SQVTM, CDR2 ANQGSEA. This CDR3 region has 17 residues. The CDR3 nucleotides are TGCAGCGCCCGGACAGGTATTACCCTCGCTGGGGCCAACGTCCTGACTTTC. As protein: CSARTGITLAGANVLTF. The full variable domain, rest sourced from reference TRBV29-1 and TRBJ2-6, is SAVISQKPSRDICQRGTSLTIQCQVDSQVTMMFWYRQQPGQSLTLIATANQGSEATYESGFVIDKFPISRPNLTFSTLTVSNMSPEDSSIYLCSARTGITLAGANVLTFGAGSRLTVL.

The chain links TRBV11-2 to TRBJ2-2; 10 bases agree with TRBD1. The CDR3 loop spans 15 amino acids. Germline CDR1 is SGHAT and CDR2 is FQNNGV. Losses at the gene ends were 4 bases for V and 3 bases for J; bases not matched to a gene: 2. The CDR3 here is CASSSGTGDTGELFF. The CDR3 DNA sequence: TGTGCCAGCAGCTCCGGGACAGGGGACACCGGGGAGCTGTTTTTT.

This clone turned up a few times. This chain connects TRBV30 to TRBJ1-1, with D unclear. The V gene's germline CDR1 is GTSNPN and CDR2 SVGIG (reference sequence). Trimming pared 1 base from V and 1 base from J, leaving 7 bases between. CDR3 length: 13 amino acids. CDR3 residues: CAWSGQTNTEAFF. The CDR3, as DNA: TGTGCCTGGAGTGGGCAAACGAACACTGAAGCTTTCTTT.

This clone has only a few counts. The rearrangement uses TRBV7-3 and TRBJ1-3; TRBD1 matches at 9 bases. With V trimmed by 2 bases and J by 2 bases, 4 bases remained unmatched. CDR1 SGHTA and CDR2 FQGTGA come from the germline V gene. This CDR3 region has 16 residues. The CDR3, as DNA: TGTGCCAGCAGCTTATCCGGGACAGGGACTGGAAACACCATATATTTT. Amino acids: CASSLSGTGTGNTIYF.